A single sample gave rise to the 7 T cell receptor beta chains below, sequenced in a study of control samples from healthy donors and cancer patients. The table came from immunoSEQ multiplex PCR; TCRdb's copy has only in-frame clones and leaves some out. The data show fewer than 100,000 clones, with around 80% seen just once and around 10% held by the top ten. Sequencing used blood. Receptors originate from a woman aged 55 to 70 in good health.

The rearrangement joins TRBV2 to TRBJ2-3, with 7 positions matching TRBD2. V gave up 5 bases and J gave up 2 bases; unmatched junction bases: 7. CDR3 length: 15 amino acids. Germline-derived CDR1 and CDR2 are SNHLY and FYNNEI. CDR3 sequence reads: CASSSSGGYTDTQYF. The DNA for the CDR3 is TGTGCCAGCAGTTCTAGCGGAGGGTACACAGATACGCAGTATTTT.

V usage is TRBV24-1 and J usage is TRBJ2-2, with D tentatively TRBD1 (5 bases). This CDR3 has 17 residues. CDR1 and CDR2 from the germline V gene are KGHDR and SFDVKD. The germline V and J ends were trimmed by 4 bases and 4 bases, with 18 bases remaining between them. This chain's CDR3 is CATSEVWGAGRTGELFF. DNA for the CDR3: TGTGCCACCAGTGAGGTTTGGGGCGCCGGGCGCACCGGGGAGCTGTTTTTT.

This chain joins TRBV29-1 and TRBJ1-4, with 8 bases matching TRBD1. CDR1 and CDR2 from the germline V gene are SQVTM and ANQGSEA. Losses at the gene ends were 7 bases for V and 8 bases for J; bases not matched to a gene: 6. There are 12 residues in the CDR3. Here the CDR3 reads CSGVDRAEKLFF. The CDR3 nucleotides read TGCAGCGGGGTGGACAGGGCGGAAAAACTGTTTTTT.

The chain carries TRBV19 and TRBJ2-1; TRBD1 matches 11 bases. The germline V gene encodes CDR1 LNHDA and CDR2 SQIVND (reference sequence). The length of the CDR3 is 15 residues. Germline trimming cut 1 base from V and 7 bases from J; bases unmatched to any gene: 3. The CDR3 coding sequence is TGTGCCAGTAGTATAGTGGGGACAGGGGGAAATGAGCAGTTCTTC. The encoded protein is CASSIVGTGGNEQFF.

This clone was observed a handful of times. This chain links TRBV7-9 with TRBJ2-5, with 14 bases aligning to TRBD2. The germline V gene encodes CDR1 SEHNR and CDR2 FQNEAQ (reference sequence). This CDR3 has 18 amino acids. J lost 5 bases, V lost 4 bases, and 12 bases had no gene match. CDR3 DNA sequence: TGTGCCAGCAGCTCGGGACTAGCGGGAGTACGCCTTTTTGAGACCCAGTACTTC. This sequence encodes CASSSGLAGVRLFETQYF.

The chain's CDR3 is CASRLRGPQHF. DNA of the CDR3: TGTGCCAGCAGATTACGGGGGCCCCAGCATTTT. The rearrangement links TRBV28 to TRBJ1-5; D remains ambiguous. Germline V lookup: CDR1 MDHEN, CDR2 SYDVKM. Trimming took 6 bases from V and 9 from J, leaving 9 bases between them. The CDR3 consists of 11 residues.

The gene calls are TRBV5-6 and TRBJ1-3, with a possible D match to TRBD1 (6 bases). The CDR3 length is 19 residues. CDR1 is SGHDT, CDR2 YYEEEE, per germline. V was cut by 3 bases and J by 2 bases, with 24 bases left in between. The CDR3, as DNA: TGTGCCAGCAGCTCCAGTTCCAGGGCAACAGGGATGGCTGGAAACACCATATATTTT. Its translation: CASSSSSRATGMAGNTIYF.